One and the same sample provided the 17 T cell receptor beta chains below, sequenced in a study of CD8+ T cells in alopecia areata. Extracted RNA was reverse transcribed, and the resulting cDNA served as sequencing template. Here immunoSEQ multiplex PCR was the method, and the copy in TCRdb shows in-frame clones only, minus some. The sample records about 200,000 clones, about three fifths being singletons. The treatment: oral pan-JAK inhibitor, 5-10 mg twice daily. The sequenced sample was CD4+ T cells sorted from blood, obtained at week 4, from a patient treated with tofacitinib. Receptors were obtained from a human donor with alopecia areata.

J is TRBJ1-1 and V is TRBV29-1; 9 nucleotides match TRBD1. This CDR3 region has 13 residues. In germline, CDR1 is SQVTM, CDR2 ANQGSEA. V lost 3 bases, J lost 6 bases, and 5 bases stayed unmatched. CDR3 residues: CSVEDRGFAEAFF. CDR3 sequence (DNA): TGCAGCGTTGAGGACAGGGGTTTCGCTGAAGCTTTCTTT.

The rearrangement links TRBV10-3 to TRBJ2-5; TRBD2 matches 9 bases. Trimming removed 8 bases from V and 2 bases from J; junction bases left unmatched: 6. Germline V gene lookup returns CDR1 ENHRY and CDR2 SYGVKD. This CDR3 contains 14 residues. The CDR3 loop reads CAIWAGGNQETQYF. In nucleotides, the CDR3 is TGTGCCATCTGGGCGGGGGGGAATCAAGAGACCCAGTACTTC.

The chain links TRBV15 to TRBJ2-5; possibly TRBD1 for D (5 bases). CDR3 length: 13 residues. V lost 2 bases and J 5 bases, leaving 9 bases between the germline ends. CDR1 LNHNV and CDR2 YYDKDF come from the germline V gene (reference sequence). The CDR3, as DNA: TGTGCCACCAGCAGACAGGGTTCTGAGACCCAGTACTTC. This codes for CATSRQGSETQYF.

This clone was counted only a few times. This chain links TRBV19 with TRBJ2-7; no reliable D call. Germline assignment: CDR1 LNHDA and CDR2 SQIVND (reference sequence). Trimming removed 3 bases at V and 6 bases at J, with 12 bases between. This CDR3 comprises 13 residues. CDR3: CASSILGLGEQYF. CDR3 in DNA: TGTGCCAGTAGTATTCTAGGTCTCGGCGAGCAGTACTTC.

V and J are TRBV6-5 and TRBJ1-2; D possibly corresponds to TRBD1 (5 bases). The V end was cut by 2 bases, the J end by 1 base, with 11 bases between. The CDR3 sequence is 15 residues long. Germline-derived CDR1 and CDR2 are MNHEY and SVGAGI. CDR3 sequence: CASSYTRQSNYGYTF. Written as DNA, the CDR3 is TGTGCCAGCAGTTACACCCGACAGAGTAACTATGGCTACACCTTC.

Here the CDR3 reads CASSPSGWDNEQFF. Here the CDR3 DNA reads TGTGCCAGCAGCCCCAGCGGGTGGGACAATGAGCAGTTCTTC. The V gene is TRBV5-6, the J gene TRBJ2-1, with TRBD2 as a possible D gene (6 bases). Germline V CDR1 and CDR2: SGHDT, YYEEEE. The V gene lost 4 bases and the J gene lost 5 bases, with 13 bases spanning the gap. CDR3 size: 14 residues.

This chain links TRBV7-9 with TRBJ1-6; unclear D gene. The CDR3 has 16 amino acids. Trimming pared 5 bases from V and 2 bases from J, leaving 13 bases between. Germline V lookup: CDR1 SEHNR, CDR2 FQNEAQ (reference sequence). CDR3 residues: CASSPPSPAYNSPLHF. DNA of the CDR3: TGTGCCAGCAGCCCCCCCTCCCCGGCCTATAATTCACCCCTCCACTTT. The full variable domain, completed using reference TRBV7-9 and TRBJ1-6, is DTGVSQNPRHKITKRGQNVTFRCDPISEHNRLYWYRQTLGQGPEFLTYFQNEAQLEKSRLLSDRFSAERPKGSFSTLEIQRTEQGDSAMYLCASSPPSPAYNSPLHFGNGTRLTVT.

The V gene is TRBV29-1, the J gene TRBJ2-7; possible D gene TRBD1, 6 bases. Germline V gives CDR1 SQVTM, CDR2 ANQGSEA. This CDR3 region has 12 residues. V lost 5 bases to trimming and J lost 4 bases, with 12 bases between them. The CDR3 sequence: CSVTGNGYEQYF. Here the CDR3 DNA reads TGCAGCGTTACAGGGAATGGTTACGAGCAGTACTTC.

This clone showed up just once. The chain recombines TRBV7-9 with TRBJ2-5, with 11 positions matching TRBD2. Germline CDR1 SEHNR, CDR2 FQNEAQ (reference sequence). J lost 4 bases, V lost 7 bases, and 5 bases had no gene match. The CDR3 contains 14 residues. The DNA of the CDR3 is TGTGCCAGCACCAAGACTAGCGGGACAGAGACCCAGTACTTC. It translates to CASTKTSGTETQYF. The full variable domain, completed using reference TRBV7-9 and TRBJ2-5, is DTGVSQNPRHKITKRGQNVTFRCDPISEHNRLYWYRQTLGQGPEFLTYFQNEAQLEKSRLLSDRFSAERPKGSFSTLEIQRTEQGDSAMYLCASTKTSGTETQYFGPGTRLLVL.

This clone has just a few counts. The rearrangement links TRBV2 to TRBJ2-7; D is unclear. Germline V lookup: CDR1 SNHLY, CDR2 FYNNEI. This CDR3 has 12 amino acids. V was shortened by 8 bases and J by 1 base, with 9 bases between the two germline ends. The CDR3 DNA reads as TGTGCCAGCGGGGTGTTATCCTACGAGCAGTACTTC. Its translation is CASGVLSYEQYF.

The chain combines TRBV15 with TRBJ2-5; D might be TRBD1 or TRBD2, each matching 6 bases. The CDR3 has 15 amino acids. V was clipped by 3 bases and J by 0 bases, with 11 bases between them. Germline CDR1 reads LNHNV; CDR2 reads YYDKDF (reference sequence). CDR3 nucleotides: TGTGCCACCAGCAGGGGGGGCGCACACCAAGAGACCCAGTACTTC. Translation: CATSRGGAHQETQYF.

The chain carries TRBV7-8 and TRBJ1-2; TRBD1 is a possible D gene (6 bases). Trimming removed 5 bases from V and 4 bases from J, with 14 bases in between. The CDR3 spans 14 residues. Germline CDR1 SGHVS, CDR2 FQNEAQ. The CDR3 region has the DNA TGTGCCAGCAGCCCCCGTGAAGGGGGCTATGGCTACACCTTC. Its protein product is CASSPREGGYGYTF.

This clone has only one observation. V gene TRBV7-2 combines with J gene TRBJ1-2; D is possibly TRBD1 (6 bases). Germline CDR1 SGHTA, CDR2 FQGNSA. Trimming stripped 6 bases from V and 8 bases from J, with 28 bases between. This CDR3 is built from 17 residues. The CDR3 DNA is TGTGCCAGCAGGTTGACAGGCGGGTCCGTCGATTCGCACGGCTACACCTTC. This gives the protein CASRLTGGSVDSHGYTF.

V usage is TRBV29-1 and J usage is TRBJ1-1; 7 bases agree with TRBD1. This CDR3 is 10 amino acids long. The V and J ends lost 5 bases and 10 bases, in that order; junction bases with no gene match: 4. Looked up from germline, CDR1 is SQVTM and CDR2 is ANQGSEA. The CDR3 reads CSVTGETAFF. CDR3 DNA sequence: TGCAGCGTTACAGGGGAGACAGCTTTCTTT. The full variable domain, its missing parts supplied by reference TRBV29-1 and TRBJ1-1, is SAVISQKPSRDICQRGTSLTIQCQVDSQVTMMFWYRQQPGQSLTLIATANQGSEATYESGFVIDKFPISRPNLTFSTLTVSNMSPEDSSIYLCSVTGETAFFGQGTRLTVV.

V is TRBV11-2 and J is TRBJ1-2; D remains ambiguous. Germline-derived CDR1 and CDR2 are SGHAT and FQNNGV. V was trimmed by 5 bases and J by 5 bases, leaving 6 bases between them. This CDR3 spans 11 amino acids. The CDR3, as DNA: TGTGCCAGCAGCCCCCGGTATGGCTACACCTTC. As protein: CASSPRYGYTF.

V is TRBV29-1 and J is TRBJ2-7, with 9 bases matching TRBD2. CDR3 length equals 13 residues. V shed 4 bases and J 3 bases; nucleotides not matched to a gene: 4. Germline V gives CDR1 SQVTM, CDR2 ANQGSEA. CDR3 sequence (DNA): TGCAGCGTTGGACTAGCGGTGGACTACGAGCAGTACTTC. Amino acid sequence: CSVGLAVDYEQYF.

The sample holds a few counts of this clone. The chain carries TRBV5-1 and TRBJ1-2; D possibly corresponds to TRBD1 (6 bases). Germline loops: CDR1 SGHRS, CDR2 YFSETQ. The ends were cut back, 0 bases at V and 6 bases at J, with 12 bases in the middle. This CDR3 region has 14 residues. Here the CDR3 DNA reads TGCGCCAGCAGCTTGGTGAGGGGGAAGGATGGCTACACCTTC. This encodes CASSLVRGKDGYTF.